The present T cell receptor (beta chain) was sequenced within a study of beta chain features in type 1 diabetes (dated by TCRdb to 2017 to 2018). As for the study more broadly: No differences in mean age, gender distribution, total cell number or subset yield were found between patients and healthy donors. A total of over 95,000,000 sorted cells were examined across all samples, and RNA yield correlated strongly with the number of cells per subset. In the study, TCRB repertoires of sorted circulating CD4+ T cell subsets from recently diagnosed type 1 diabetes patients were compared with those of matched healthy donors. Naive and central memory subsets were obtained from all 30 or so donors, but regulatory and stem cell-like memory subsets were isolated from only 8 patients and about eight healthy donors.

The full study reports these points: PCR might favor shorter templates, but patient and control samples were amplified and corrected together, so any skew would affect both groups equally. Type 1 diabetes patients showed a moderate but significant shortening of TCRB CDR3 length in all four CD4+ subsets. Sequencing cDNA rather than genomic DNA could over-represent highly expressing activated cells, although activation and CD3 levels did not differ between groups. At VDJ recombination sites, patients with type 1 diabetes made fewer insertions and deleted more nucleotides, a pattern implying thymic rearrangement abnormalities. Only small numbers of individuals were included in the HLA sub-analyses, which left unresolved whether HLA type had any influence on TCRB rearrangement. Naive, central memory and regulatory TCRB repertoires appeared to be more alike among patients than among healthy donors.

This clone was picked up a small number of times. The antigen it recognizes is unknown. Base qualities are not recorded, but no much larger clone differs from it by a single base. From each donor, a single peripheral blood sample of approximately 110 mL on average was drawn into heparinised tubes. Naive, central memory, regulatory and stem cell-like memory CD4+ T cells were sorted on a BD FACSAria II using a panel including CD45RO, CCR7, CD25, CD127, CD95 and CD27. All sorted populations exceeded 98% purity. PBMCs were separated immediately by Lymphoprep density gradient centrifugation and were stained directly, without being cultured. Samples were stained and sorted in pairs, with one healthy donor and one patient per experiment, so that batch effects were minimized. All of the isolated RNA was reverse transcribed with the High Capacity cDNA Reverse Transcription Kit, so expressed TCRB transcripts were sequenced. Naive, central memory and regulatory T cell samples underwent deep immunoSEQ sequencing, averaging around 4 million total reads per sample. Sorted cells were lysed in RLT buffer, and RNA was extracted using DNase-treated RNeasy Micro or Mini kits according to cell number. To prevent cross-contamination, each cell subset was processed individually, whereas patient and healthy donor samples were processed jointly. The immunoSEQ multiplex PCR was used to amplify TCRB sequences from cDNA, yielding 87-bp fragments that span the CDR3 region. Amplicons were sequenced on the Illumina HiSeq platform. In the authors' own workflow: Synthetic template baselines were used to correct PCR bias computationally, reads within Hamming distance 2 were collapsed together, and singletons that could not be merged were discarded. Reads were aligned against IMGT to assign V, D and J genes, CDR3 length and insertions or deletions at six rearrangement sites. Within each subset, clonotype counts were normalized to sorted cell number, after which true diversity and Gini coefficients were computed with the tcR R package. Repertoire sharing was quantified using the overlap coefficient calculated on TCRB nucleotide sequences. As a proxy for the pre-selection repertoire, out-of-frame TCRB sequences from naive cells were analyzed. Not all clones reach the TCRdb copy of this immuneACCESS table, which keeps in-frame sequences only. Checked studies attribute under half of the gap to unresolved V genes and leave the rest unexplained. That table supplies the V and J calls and clone size; D and trimming were determined from the DNA. Present in this sample are some 700,000 clones, about an eighth of which were seen just once. Approximately 0.022% of the sample is held by the ten biggest clonotypes.

Via the germline V gene (reference sequence), CDR1 is SGHKS and CDR2 YYEKEE. V is reduced by 2 bases and J by 2 bases, leaving a spacing of 14 bases between them. Spanning cysteine to phenylalanine, the CDR3 consists of 15 amino acids. Just the 45-base CDR3 DNA is kept, in frame starting at base 1. Sequencing used naive CD4+ T cells from blood. Taken with the paper, the label for cell subset or site translates to: true naive CD4+ T cells. The sequence derives from a man between 18 and 35 years old with type 1 diabetes. Recombination joined TRBV5-5 with TRBJ2-7; possibly the D gene is TRBD2, per 6 matching bases. The bases read TGTGCCAGCAGCTTACGTGATAGCGGAACCTACGAGCAGTACTTC. It specifies CASSLRDSGTYEQYF.